The present T cell receptor beta chain was sequenced within a study of shared clonotypes between healthy human individuals. The authors split each subset's genomic DNA evenly across several immunoSEQ plates. Sequencing was performed with immunoSEQ multiplex PCR; in TCRdb, only in-frame clones are kept and a portion is missing. This table holds about 820,000 clones, around 92% found once. Cells designated naive CD8 were CD45RO-negative and were positively selected for CCR7, with terminally differentiated effector memory CD45RA+ cells excluded. V lost 5 bases, J lost 0 bases, and 15 bases lay in between. This CDR3 has 16 residues. In regard to this clone: Its antigen is unidentified.

Overall study results and limits: In several donors, about 5% of naive CD4 clonotypes appeared in common. Genetic and exposure-history diversity was limited by the small donor number. Specimens sampled were limited to blood, with tissue repertoires likely differing.

This clonotype was obtained from a man younger than 45 in good health. This chain links TRBV23-1 with TRBJ2-3; perhaps TRBD1 as D (5 bases). TRBV23-1 counts as an open reading frame of uncertain function. Sequenced input: naive CD8+ T cells sorted from blood. CDR3 sequence reads: CASSDADSKSTDTQYF. The CDR3 nucleotides read TGCGCCAGCAGTGATGCCGACAGCAAAAGCACAGATACGCAGTATTTT.